This TCR beta chain is drawn from a study of cytomegalovirus exposure and HLA in healthy donors. Only in-frame clones appear in the TCRdb table, and some are missing; sequencing was by immunoSEQ multiplex PCR. This sample has 200,000 to 250,000 clones, with approximately 87% found just once. Per the germline V gene, CDR1 is SEHNR and CDR2 is FQNEAQ (reference sequence). J gave up 6 bases and V 6 bases, and 4 bases lay outside the gene matches. The CDR3 loop spans 13 amino acids. Turning to this clone: Other DNA sequences in the sample encode the same CDR3.

The clonotype originates from a young man in good health and CMV-seronegative. The specimen was PBMCs. The chain carries TRBV7-9 and TRBJ1-2, with 10 positions matching TRBD1. In nucleotides, the CDR3 is TGTGCCAGCAGTCTGGGACAGGGGAATGGCTACACCTTC. It codes for CASSLGQGNGYTF.